This T cell receptor beta chain originates from a study of blood T cell repertoires in COVID-19. Study information: Each recovered donor of Cohort 3 presented with two negative PCRs, clearance, or symptom resolution. T cells, B-cell-depleted T cells, or PBMCs supplied cDNA or gDNA.

How the authors handled the data: The assay estimated nucleated cells by amplifying reference gene primers. TCRdb keeps only in-frame clones here, not all; method: immunoSEQ multiplex PCR. The D gene and trimming were derived from the DNA, and the V and J assignments and clone size from that table. The top ten hold 7% to 7.5% of the sample, which has more than 200,000 clones, around 86% seen once. Researchers sorted participants into cohorts using their self-reported clinical history. Germline V gene lookup returns CDR1 SGHTA and CDR2 FQGNSA. V lost 2 bases to trimming and J lost 0 bases, with 8 bases between them. CDR3 size: 15 residues.

This chain joins TRBV7-2 and TRBJ2-1; no definite D call. This sequence was found in a man in his thirties or forties in a cohort exposed to, infected with or recovered from COVID-19 (not recorded which). The source material was PBMCs or T cells enriched from blood (not recorded which). In DNA form, the CDR3 reads TGTGCCAGCAGCTTATCACGGAGCTCCTACAATGAGCAGTTCTTC. This translates into CASSLSRSSYNEQFF.